The 12 T cell receptor beta chains below come from one sample, sequenced in a study of T cell responses to AZD1222 COVID-19 vaccine (dated by TCRdb to about 2021). The method was the immunoSEQ multiplex PCR assay. TCRdb retrieved this table from immuneACCESS and kept in-frame rearrangements only. Not all clones are present; in checked studies, unresolved V genes account for under half, and no reason is known for the remainder. Present in this sample are roughly 100,000 clones, 80% to 90% of which were seen just once. The ten top clones hold 8% to 9% of the sample. The time point label, as the study defines it: baseline before first vaccination. The sample consisted of peripheral blood, taken on day 0 of AZD1222 vaccination. The origin of the receptors is an adult in good health.

The chain recombines TRBV28 with TRBJ1-5; possible D gene TRBD1, 5 bases. This CDR3 has 13 residues. Germline CDR1 reads MDHEN; CDR2 reads SYDVKM. The V and J ends lost 2 bases and 5 bases respectively, with 7 bases between them. CDR3 residues: CASSLGGHQPQHF. Written as DNA, the CDR3 is TGTGCCAGCAGTTTAGGGGGACATCAGCCCCAGCATTTT.

The chain recombines TRBV3-1 (or the pseudogene TRBV3-2) with TRBJ2-5, with a weak D call TRBD1 (5 bases). Trimming removed 0 bases from V and 2 bases from J, with 13 bases in between. The CDR3 covers 16 residues. The germline CDR1 and CDR2 sequences are LGHDT and YNNKEL (reference sequence). CDR3 DNA sequence: TGTGCCAGCAGCCAAGATTATTGGACACAGCAAGAGACCCAGTACTTC. Its translation is CASSQDYWTQQETQYF.

The chain has TRBV7-2 and TRBJ2-2; 14 nucleotides match TRBD2. CDR3 length: 16 residues. CDR1 and CDR2 (germline): SGHTA, FQGNSA. Trimming at V came to 7 bases and at J to 5 bases, leaving 6 bases not matched to a gene. The CDR3 sequence is CASTFGLAGGTGELFF. The CDR3 DNA follows: TGTGCCAGCACCTTCGGACTAGCGGGGGGTACCGGGGAGCTGTTTTTT.

A few counts support this clone. For the CDR3, the DNA is TGTGCCAGCAGCATTGGACAGGGACTGTTTTTT. It yields the protein CASSIGQGLFF. This sequence joins TRBV21-1 and TRBJ1-4; TRBD1 is the table's D call and was not checked against the DNA. TRBV21-1 is a known pseudogene. The CDR3 totals 11 residues.

The gene calls are TRBV27 and TRBJ1-2, with 7 bases fitting TRBD1. In germline, CDR1 is MNHEY, CDR2 SMNVEV (reference sequence). The CDR3 length is 15 residues. V shed 3 bases, J shed 3 bases, and the junction held 7 bases outside the gene matches. Here the CDR3 reads CASSFSRGRDYGYTF. CDR3 nucleotides: TGTGCCAGCAGTTTCTCGAGGGGGCGCGACTATGGCTACACCTTC.

The chain joins TRBV7-6 to TRBJ2-7; D assignment may be TRBD1 or TRBD2 (5 bases each). Trimming took 2 bases from V and 0 from J, leaving 11 bases between them. The CDR3 has 15 amino acids. CDR1 and CDR2 (germline): SGHVS, FNYEAQ. This CDR3 is CASSLQGVGSYEQYF. CDR3 DNA sequence: TGTGCCAGCAGCTTACAGGGAGTAGGCTCCTACGAGCAGTACTTC. Complete variable domain (other parts from reference TRBV7-6 and TRBJ2-7): GAGVSQSPRYKVTKRGQDVALRCDPISGHVSLYWYRQALGQGPEFLTYFNYEAQQDKSGLPNDRFSAERPEGSISTLTIQRTEQRDSAMYRCASSLQGVGSYEQYFGPGTRLTVT.

The CDR3 DNA follows: TGTGCCAGTAAAAACAGGGGAGGCGGGGTGAACACTGAAGCTTTCTTT. It translates to CASKNRGGGVNTEAFF. The J gene is TRBJ1-1, the V gene TRBV19; 7 bases align to TRBD1. The J segment lost 0 bases and the V segment lost 7 bases, leaving 11 bases of the junction unmatched. Germline CDR1 reads LNHDA; CDR2 reads SQIVND (reference sequence). This CDR3 has 16 amino acids. The full variable domain, its missing parts supplied by reference TRBV19 and TRBJ1-1, is DGGITQSPKYLFRKEGQNVTLSCEQNLNHDAMYWYRQDPGQGLRLIYYSQIVNDFQKGDIAEGYSVSREKKESFPLTVTSAQKNPTAFYLCASKNRGGGVNTEAFFGQGTRLTVV.

The rearrangement links TRBV28 to TRBJ1-1; D not certain. Trimming left V 8 bases short and J 3 bases short, with 16 bases between. This CDR3 is built from 14 residues. Germline CDR1 reads MDHEN; CDR2 reads SYDVKM. The CDR3 loop is CASLSGGGHTEAFF. CDR3 nucleotides: TGTGCCAGCCTCTCTGGAGGAGGGCACACTGAAGCTTTCTTT.

The chain employs TRBV4-1 and TRBJ2-2; 10 nucleotides match TRBD2. The junction had 4 bases not matched to a gene; V was cut back by 1 base and J by 2 bases. The CDR3 loop spans 17 amino acids. Germline loops: CDR1 MGHRA, CDR2 YSYEKL. Written as DNA, the CDR3 is TGCGCCAGCAGCCAAGTCGAACTAGCGGGAAACACCGGGGAGCTGTTTTTT. Protein: CASSQVELAGNTGELFF.

V is TRBV2 and J is TRBJ1-6; no firm D call. There are 12 residues in the CDR3. Germline V lookup: CDR1 SNHLY, CDR2 FYNNEI. Trimming cost V 6 bases and J 10 bases, with 10 bases left between them. CDR3 in amino acids: CASSLSSSPLHF. The CDR3 region has the DNA TGTGCCAGCAGCCTATCGTCGTCACCCCTCCACTTT.

This sequence joins TRBV7-2 and TRBJ2-4, with D unclear. CDR1 SGHTA and CDR2 FQGNSA come from the germline V gene. V was pared by 4 bases and J by 9 bases, with 10 bases between. CDR3 size: 12 residues. This CDR3 reads CASSSTRAIQYF. The CDR3 DNA sequence: TGTGCCAGCAGCTCCACTCGGGCCATTCAGTACTTC.

V is TRBV25-1 and J is TRBJ1-1, with D hard to call. The length of the CDR3 is 11 residues. Looked up from germline, CDR1 is MGHDK and CDR2 is SYGVNS. The V gene lost 9 bases and the J gene lost 1 base, with 6 bases spanning the gap. CDR3 residues: CASFENTEAFF. CDR3 coding DNA: TGTGCCAGTTTTGAGAACACTGAAGCTTTCTTT.